This entry describes one T cell receptor (beta chain). Its antigen is as yet unknown. This sample is drawn from a study of shared clonotypes between healthy human individuals. This CDR3 spans 12 amino acids. Germline CDR1 is SGHTA and CDR2 is FQGTGA. The germline V and J ends were trimmed by 2 bases and 5 bases, with 5 bases remaining between them. Study results and caveats: The study found approximately 5% of naive CD4 clonotypes shared across four donors.

CD45RO-negative, CCR7-positively selected cells formed the naive CD8 fraction, excluding terminally differentiated effector memory CD45RA+ cells. TCRdb's copy holds only in-frame clones and misses some; the assay was immunoSEQ multiplex PCR. Found here are around 600,000 clones, 95% to 98% of them singletons; the top ten hold 0.3%. The V gene is TRBV7-3, the J gene TRBJ2-3, with D tentatively TRBD2 (5 bases). This TCR was recovered from a man aged 25 to 45 in good health. Sequences were obtained from naive CD8+ T cells sorted from blood. CDR3 region: CASSLGRDTQYF. The CDR3 DNA reads TGTGCCAGCAGCTTAGGGAGAGATACGCAGTATTTT.